This TCR beta chain was found in a study of T cells expressing NK-cell markers. No DNA is given; TCRdb re-called the 5' RACE reads and lists each CDR3 protein once. This sample's table has about 260,000 distinct CDR3 sequences. Germline CDR1 and CDR2: SGHAT and FQDESV (reference sequence). CDR3 size: 13 residues. The J gene is TRBJ2-7, the V gene TRBV11-1; the D gene TCRdb calls, TRBD2, cannot be checked with no DNA. The source of this sequence is a young man in good health. Sequencing was done on a sample of blood T cells: a sorted CD56 or NKG2C T cell subset, CD4+ or CD8+ T cells, or bulk PBMC T cells (not recorded which). CDR3 residues: CASSPPAGAEQYF.